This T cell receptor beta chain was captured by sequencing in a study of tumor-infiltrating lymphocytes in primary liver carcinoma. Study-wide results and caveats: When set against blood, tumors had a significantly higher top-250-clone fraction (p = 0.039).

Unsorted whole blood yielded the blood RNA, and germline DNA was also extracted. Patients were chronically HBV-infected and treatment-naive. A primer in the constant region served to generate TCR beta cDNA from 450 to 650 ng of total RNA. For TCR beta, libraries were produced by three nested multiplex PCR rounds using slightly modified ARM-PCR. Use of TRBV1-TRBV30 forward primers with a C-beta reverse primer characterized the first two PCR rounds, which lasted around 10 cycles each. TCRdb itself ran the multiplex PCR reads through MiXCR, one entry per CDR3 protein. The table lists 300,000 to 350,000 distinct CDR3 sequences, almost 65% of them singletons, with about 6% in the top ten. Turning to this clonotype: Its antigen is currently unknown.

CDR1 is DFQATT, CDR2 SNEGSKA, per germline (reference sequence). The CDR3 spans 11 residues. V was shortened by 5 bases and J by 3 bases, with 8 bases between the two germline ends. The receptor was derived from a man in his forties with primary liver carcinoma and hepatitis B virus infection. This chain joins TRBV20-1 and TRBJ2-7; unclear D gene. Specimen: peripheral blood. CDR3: CSAQLLYEQYF. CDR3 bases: TGCAGTGCTCAACTGCTCTACGAGCAGTACTTC.